A selection of T cell receptor beta chains follows, all from one sample in a study of T cell responses to AZD1222 COVID-19 vaccine. Libraries were prepared by immunoSEQ multiplex PCR; TCRdb keeps only in-frame clonotypes and omits some of them. The sample holds over 130,000 clones, about 94% seen once. Sequenced here: peripheral blood, sampled 28 days after the second AZD1222 dose. Receptors were obtained from an adult who received the AZD1222 COVID-19 vaccine. Each CDR3 is given with its conserved first and last residue. The D gene is left open where the match is weak. The size of a clone is reported for some rows only, either as once, few or many, or as a class for expanded clones.

TRBV12-3/TRBV12-4	TRBJ1-1	once	-	TGTGCCAGCAGTTTTAGGGGTAGCGCTGAAGCTTTCTTT	CASSFRGSAEAFF
TRBV4-3	TRBJ2-4	-	-	TGCGCCAGCAGCCAAGGTATAGCCAAAAACATTCAGTACTTC	CASSQGIAKNIQYF
TRBV6-2/TRBV6-3	TRBJ2-5	-	TRBD2	TGTGCCAGCAGTTACCCCCTAGCGGGAGAAAGAGAGACCCAGTACTTC	CASSYPLAGERETQYF
TRBV6-5	TRBJ2-7	-	-	TGTGCCAGCGCTAGGGGGGGGACCGAGCAGTACTTC	CASARGGTEQYF
TRBV2	TRBJ2-7	-	TRBD1	TGTGCCAGCAGGGGACAGACCTACGAGCAGTACTTC	CASRGQTYEQYF
TRBV3-1/TRBV3-2	TRBJ2-7	-	-	TGTGCCAGCAGTCCCGGGAGTCGTTCCTACGAGCAGTACTTC	CASSPGSRSYEQYF
TRBV12-3/TRBV12-4	TRBJ1-1	-	-	TGTGCCAGCAGTGGGAGCGGGGGAACTGAAGCTTTCTTT	CASSGSGGTEAFF
TRBV29-1	TRBJ1-2	-	-	TGCAGCCCTGGGGGGGACCGGGGAGGCTACACCTTC	CSPGGDRGGYTF
TRBV2	TRBJ1-5	-	-	TGTGCCAGCTGCCGGGACGAAGGGAGCAATCAGCCCCAGCATTTT	CASCRDEGSNQPQHF
TRBV2	TRBJ1-2	-	TRBD1	TGTGCCAGCAGTGAACTGGGCAGGGGGGATGGCTACACCTTC	CASSELGRGDGYTF
TRBV5-1	TRBJ2-3	-	TRBD1	TGCGCCAGCAGCCCGCCGGACAGGGGGAGCGCAGATACGCAGTATTTT	CASSPPDRGSADTQYF
TRBV10-3	TRBJ1-2	-	-	TGTGCCATCAGTGAGTCGTCGGGGAACTATGGCTACACCTTC	CAISESSGNYGYTF
TRBV7-9	TRBJ2-1	-	-	TGTGCCAGCAGCTTACTTGCCGGGCCCAAAAATGAGCAGTTCTTC	CASSLLAGPKNEQFF
TRBV4-1	TRBJ1-4	-	TRBD1	TGCGCAGCGGCAGGGGGTGAAAAACTGTTTTTT	CAAAGGEKLFF
TRBV29-1	TRBJ2-7	-	-	TGCAGCGTTGACGACGGACCCTACGAGCAGTACTTC	CSVDDGPYEQYF
TRBV4-2	TRBJ2-1	-	TRBD2	TGTGCCAGCAGCCTCCGACTAGCGGGGGCCGCGGTTGAGCAGTTCTTC	CASSLRLAGAAVEQFF
TRBV7-9	TRBJ1-4	-	-	TGTGCCAGCAGCTTCAGCCGGGGGCGTTTT	CASSFSRGRF
TRBV7-6	TRBJ2-1	-	-	TGTGCCAGCAGCTTATCGGGGGCTCAATTCTTC	CASSLSGAQFF
TRBV5-1	TRBJ1-2	few	TRBD1	TGCGCCAGCAGGGCATTGGAAACAGGGGCAGGGTATGGCTACACCTTC	CASRALETGAGYGYTF
TRBV7-9	TRBJ1-6	-	-	TGTGCCAGCAGCCGCCTCTTGATGAGAGGTGCTATGACACCCCTCCACTTT	CASSRLLMRGAMTPLHF
TRBV28	TRBJ1-1	-	-	TGTGCCAGCAGGTTCCGGCGTACTGAAGCTTTCTTT	CASRFRRTEAFF
TRBV5-8	TRBJ1-5	-	-	TGTGCCAGCAGCAAGCGGGGGCTCCTTTATAGCAATCAGCCCCAGCATTTT	CASSKRGLLYSNQPQHF
TRBV6-5	TRBJ1-4	once	TRBD1	TGTGCCAGCAGTTACCCCGGGACAGGGGGTGAAAAACTGTTTTTT	CASSYPGTGGEKLFF
TRBV4-2	TRBJ1-2	-	-	TGTGCCAGCAGCCAAGCGGGGTCCTCAAGGGATGGCTACACCTTC	CASSQAGSSRDGYTF
TRBV6-1	TRBJ2-5	-	-	TGTGCCAGCAGTGAAGCAGGAGGGATGGGGACCCAGTACTTC	CASSEAGGMGTQYF
TRBV6-2/TRBV6-3	TRBJ1-5	once	TRBD1	TGTGCCAGCAGTTACCGCAGGGGGGTGAGGAGCAATCAGCCCCAGCATTTT	CASSYRRGVRSNQPQHF
TRBV5-1	TRBJ2-5	-	TRBD1	TGCGCCAGCCGTCAGGGGGCAGGAGAGACCCAGTACTTC	CASRQGAGETQYF
TRBV14	TRBJ2-5	-	TRBD2	TGTGCCAGCAGCCCGACGGGGGGGGAAGGGACCCAGTACTTC	CASSPTGGEGTQYF
TRBV6-2/TRBV6-3	TRBJ2-7	once	-	TGTGCCAGCAGTTACGACGAGAGTAGCTCCTACGAGCAGTACTTC	CASSYDESSSYEQYF
TRBV7-9	TRBJ1-5	-	TRBD1	TGTGCCAGCAGCCAAGGACAGGTTAGCAATCAGCCCCAGCATTTT	CASSQGQVSNQPQHF
TRBV5-1	TRBJ1-1	-	-	TGCGCCAGCAGTCCCGGAACCTTGGAGAACACTGAAGCTTTCTTT	CASSPGTLENTEAFF
TRBV20-1	TRBJ1-2	-	-	TGCAGTGGGGGGGCCCTCTATGGCTACACCTTC	CSGGALYGYTF
TRBV7-8	TRBJ1-1	-	-	TGTGCCAGCAGCTTTGGAATGAACACTGAAGCTTTCTTT	CASSFGMNTEAFF
TRBV2	TRBJ2-7	once	-	TGTGCCAACTTGGCGAGAGGTCTAAAGGGCCCTTACGAGCAGTACTTC	CANLARGLKGPYEQYF
TRBV11-2	TRBJ2-3	-	-	TGTGCCAGCAGCCCTCCCGCGGATACGCAGTATTTT	CASSPPADTQYF
TRBV6-1	TRBJ2-3	-	-	TGTGCCAGCAGTGATCATCCGGATACGCAGTATTTT	CASSDHPDTQYF
TRBV4-3	TRBJ1-6	-	-	TGCGCCAGCAGCCAAGATGGCCAGGAAAATTCACCCCTCCACTTT	CASSQDGQENSPLHF
TRBV25-1	TRBJ1-6	-	TRBD1	TGTGCCAGCTCCCAGGGACAGGGACGCTCACCCCTCCACTTT	CASSQGQGRSPLHF
TRBV7-6	TRBJ2-2	-	-	TGTGCCAGCAGCCTCCGGGACGGGGAGCTGTTTTTT	CASSLRDGELFF
TRBV28	TRBJ2-1	-	TRBD2	TGTGCCAGCATACTAGCGGATACCTACAATGAGCAGTTCTTC	CASILADTYNEQFF
TRBV9	TRBJ1-4	-	-	TGTGCCAGCAGCGTAGAAACAGGCCTTAATGAAAAACTGTTTTTT	CASSVETGLNEKLFF
TRBV2	TRBJ1-3	once	-	TGTGCCAGCAGGCAATCCGGCCCCCCTGGAAACACCATATATTTT	CASRQSGPPGNTIYF
TRBV19	TRBJ2-2	-	-	TGTGCCAGTAGCCAGGGTGGGACCGGGGAGCTGTTTTTT	CASSQGGTGELFF
TRBV29-1	TRBJ1-4	once	-	TGCAGCGTTGTGGGGGTAGGGCTTAAAGAAAAACTGTTTTTT	CSVVGVGLKEKLFF
TRBV5-6	TRBJ1-6	-	TRBD1	TGTGCCAGCAGCTTGCCTCCAGGGGGATCACCCCTCCACTTT	CASSLPPGGSPLHF
TRBV5-1	TRBJ1-4	-	-	TGCGCCAGCAGCTTAGGGGGAACTAATGAAAAACTGTTTTTT	CASSLGGTNEKLFF